A selection of T cell receptor beta chains follows, all from one sample in a study of vaccination and CD4 T cells after COVID-19. TCRdb ran MiXCR on the PCR reads and lists one entry per CDR3 protein. The profile shows 20,000 to 30,000 distinct CDR3 sequences, approximately 67% of them singletons. The antigens of these receptors remain unknown. The starting material was CD4+ T cells from blood, cultured in vitro, obtained after SARS-CoV-2 vaccination. These receptors were taken from a human donor who received a COVID-19 vaccine. Both conserved end residues are part of each CDR3. The D gene is left open where the match is weak. Size values are once, few and many counts, or a class for expanded clones, and some rows have none.

v_call	clone_size	j_call	d_call	cdr3_nt	cdr3_aa
TRBV30	.	TRBJ1-2	.	TGTGCCTGGACCAAAGGGTACAGGGAAAGGGACTATGGCTACACCTTC	CAWTKGYRERDYGYTF
TRBV6-5	.	TRBJ2-7	TRBD1	TGTGCCAGCAGTTACCGGGACAGGGACTCCTACGAGCAGTACTTC	CASSYRDRDSYEQYF
TRBV29-1	.	TRBJ1-2	.	TGCAGCGTTGACGGGCAGGGCCGGGGACATGGCTACACCTTC	CSVDGQGRGHGYTF
TRBV30	.	TRBJ1-2	TRBD1	TGTGCCTGGAGTGTCCAACAGGGGAACTATGGCTACACCTTC	CAWSVQQGNYGYTF
TRBV2	.	TRBJ2-5	TRBD1	TGTGCCAGCGGGACAGAACAAGAGACCCAGTACTTC	CASGTEQETQYF
TRBV24-1	few	TRBJ1-1	TRBD1	TGTGCCACCAGTGATTTGCTGACAGGGTCCGTCACTGAAGCTTTCTTT	CATSDLLTGSVTEAFF
TRBV10-3	.	TRBJ1-1	.	TGTGCCATCAGTTCCTCCGGGCAGTTGAACACTGAAGCTTTCTTT	CAISSSGQLNTEAFF
TRBV7-2	.	TRBJ1-1	.	TGTGCCAGCAGCTTAGCGATGGGGACCCCGAACACTGAAGCTTTCTTT	CASSLAMGTPNTEAFF
TRBV24-1	few	TRBJ1-1	.	TGTGCCACCAGTGACCCCAGGGCCGGGGCTGAAGCTTTCTTT	CATSDPRAGAEAFF
TRBV6-1	.	TRBJ1-4	.	TGTGCCAGCAGGCCAAGAACGGGGGGGATTGGTGAAAAACTGTTTTTT	CASRPRTGGIGEKLFF
TRBV20-1	few	TRBJ2-3	TRBD2	TGCAGTGCGACGCCGGGAGGGAGGACAGATACGCAGTATTTT	CSATPGGRTDTQYF
TRBV19	.	TRBJ1-5	.	TGTGCCACAAACCCCGACGGAAGCAATCAGCCCCAGCATTTT	CATNPDGSNQPQHF
TRBV24-1	.	TRBJ2-2	.	TGTGCCACCAGTGATCCCTCCGGTGGGACATTTAACACCGGGGAGCTGTTTTTT	CATSDPSGGTFNTGELFF
TRBV2	.	TRBJ2-5	.	TGTGCCAGCAGTCGGGACGGAGGAACCCAAGAGACCCAGTACTTC	CASSRDGGTQETQYF
TRBV5-4	.	TRBJ1-1	TRBD1	TGTGCCAGCAGCCGCCCGACAGGGGATGGGTACACTGAAGCTTTCTTT	CASSRPTGDGYTEAFF
TRBV12-2	.	TRBJ2-5	.	TGTGCAAGTCGCTTACCTGCCGCGACCCCACAAGAGACCCAGTACTTC	CASRLPAATPQETQYF
TRBV6-1	.	TRBJ2-2	.	TGTGCCAGCAGTCCCGGGACGGTGAACACCGGGGAGCTGTTTTTT	CASSPGTVNTGELFF
TRBV24-1	.	TRBJ2-5	.	TGTGCCACCAGTGGGGGGTTCGGAGAGACCCAGTACTTC	CATSGGFGETQYF
TRBV6-1	.	TRBJ2-5	TRBD1	TGTGCCAGCAGTGTAAGGGGGCGCGAAGAGACCCAGTACTTC	CASSVRGREETQYF
TRBV24-1	.	TRBJ2-7	TRBD1	TGTGCCAGCAGTGAAAGTCCAGGGGGCCTGTACGAGCAGTACTTC	CASSESPGGLYEQYF
TRBV6-1	.	TRBJ1-6	.	TGTGCCAGCAGCCCCCCGTGGGGGGTTGGTGTAAGCGTGTATAATTCACCCCTCCACTTT	CASSPPWGVGVSVYNSPLHF
TRBV12-3/TRBV12-4	few	TRBJ1-2	.	TGTGCCAGCAGTTTCGCCACTAGCGGCTACACCTTC	CASSFATSGYTF
TRBV11-3	.	TRBJ2-7	TRBD1	TGTGCCAGCAGCACCAGTATTCTCCGGGACAGGGGCTACGAGCAGTACTTC	CASSTSILRDRGYEQYF
TRBV18	.	TRBJ1-2	.	TGTGCCAGCTCACCCACACAGAATTATGGCTACACCTTC	CASSPTQNYGYTF
TRBV27	.	TRBJ2-5	TRBD1	TGTGCCAGCAGTTTCTTAGGGGGCGGCGAGACCCAGTACTTC	CASSFLGGGETQYF
TRBV27	.	TRBJ1-2	.	TGTGCCAGCAGCCAGACAGGCCCTAACTATGGCTACACCTTC	CASSQTGPNYGYTF
TRBV20-1	.	TRBJ1-2	.	TGCAGTGCCCTCCGGCAGGGGACCACGGGGAACTATGGCTACACCTTC	CSALRQGTTGNYGYTF